These T cell receptor beta chains were read from a single sample in a study of T cells in localized non-small cell lung cancer. Libraries were prepared by immunoSEQ multiplex PCR; TCRdb keeps only in-frame clonotypes and omits some of them. The table has 25,000 to 35,000 clones, about 90% seen once. This sample comprised peripheral blood mononuclear cells, obtained before any cancer treatment. The source is a woman aged 35 to 70 with stage III lung adenocarcinoma. Each CDR3 is given with its conserved first and last residue. A D gene is named only where the DNA matches it firmly. The listing skips clone size in some rows; elsewhere it reads once, few, many or a size class.

NA	TRBV27	TRBD2	TRBJ2-1	TGTGCCAGCAGCCTCGGGGGGGCCTACAATGAGCAGTTCTTC	CASSLGGAYNEQFF
NA	TRBV7-8	NA	TRBJ1-3	TGTGCCAGCAGCTCCCCAAGCAGGGATGGAAACACCATATATTTT	CASSSPSRDGNTIYF
NA	TRBV5-8	TRBD1	TRBJ1-2	TGTGCCAGCAGCTTAAGGACAGGGGGATTATATGGCTACACCTTT	CASSLRTGGLYGYTF
NA	TRBV7-8	TRBD2	TRBJ2-5	TGTGCCAGCAGCTTAGTAGGGACTAGCGGGGGGGCATGGGAGACCCAGTACTTC	CASSLVGTSGGAWETQYF
NA	TRBV7-6	TRBD2	TRBJ2-7	TGTGCCAGCAGCTTAGGGCGGGAGGGCCGTTACGAGCAGTACTTC	CASSLGREGRYEQYF
NA	TRBV6-5	NA	TRBJ1-2	TGTGCCAGCAGTTACGGGGGGGTTGGCTACACCTTC	CASSYGGVGYTF
NA	TRBV19	TRBD1	TRBJ2-7	TGTGCCAGTAGTATTCGGGGACAGGGGTTTTACGAGCAGTACTTC	CASSIRGQGFYEQYF
NA	TRBV9	NA	TRBJ2-7	TGTGCCAGCAGCGCCTCCCCTGACCCCTACGAGCAGTACTTC	CASSASPDPYEQYF
NA	TRBV5-4	NA	TRBJ2-7	TGTGCCAGCAGCTTGGACAGGGCGTACGAGCAGTACTTC	CASSLDRAYEQYF
NA	TRBV19	NA	TRBJ2-5	TGTGCCAGTAGTATAGAGGCGGCTTCTCAAGAGACCCAGTACTTC	CASSIEAASQETQYF
NA	TRBV28	NA	TRBJ1-2	TGTGCCAGCAGTTTGATGGGAGGCTACACCTTC	CASSLMGGYTF
NA	TRBV9	TRBD2	TRBJ2-3	TGTGCCAGCAGCTTGGGACTAGCGGACACAGATACGCAGTATTTT	CASSLGLADTDTQYF
NA	TRBV6-5	TRBD2	TRBJ2-1	TGTGCCAGTCTACCCCTAGCGGGGGGGAACAATGAGCAGTTCTTC	CASLPLAGGNNEQFF
NA	TRBV28	NA	TRBJ2-3	TGTGCCAGCAGTTTCTCGGGAGCCGATACGCAGTATTTT	CASSFSGADTQYF
NA	TRBV6-1	TRBD1	TRBJ1-1	TGTGCCAGCAAGAACAGGGGAATGAACACTGAAGCTTTCTTT	CASKNRGMNTEAFF
NA	TRBV5-1	NA	TRBJ1-5	TGCGCCAGCAGCTTGGGAGGGAGTCAGCCCCAGCATTTT	CASSLGGSQPQHF
NA	TRBV5-8	NA	TRBJ1-4	TGTGCCAGCAGCTTTGGGAGTCGGCTATCGGATGAAAAACTGTTTTTT	CASSFGSRLSDEKLFF
few	TRBV2	NA	TRBJ2-5	TGTGCCGGAGGAAGTGGGGAGACCCAGTACTTC	CAGGSGETQYF
once	TRBV7-2	NA	TRBJ2-5	TGTGCCAGCAGCGCTCCGGCCCAAGAGACCCAGTACTTC	CASSAPAQETQYF
medium-sized	TRBV5-4	TRBD2	TRBJ2-5	TGTGCCAGCAGAGACCTAGCGGTACAAGAGACCCAGTACTTC	CASRDLAVQETQYF
NA	TRBV7-9	TRBD2	TRBJ2-7	TGTGCCAGCAGCCGGGGGCGGGGGGCTGGCGAGCAGTACTTC	CASSRGRGAGEQYF
NA	TRBV5-1	NA	TRBJ1-1	TGCGCCAGCAGCTTGGGTGAAGGGAAGACTGAAGCTTTCTTT	CASSLGEGKTEAFF
NA	TRBV5-5	NA	TRBJ2-7	TGTGCCAGCAGCTTTGCAAGCCTAATTTACGAGCAGTACTTC	CASSFASLIYEQYF
NA	TRBV2	TRBD2	TRBJ2-1	TGTGCCAGCAGGAGGTTAGCGGGAGGGATAGTCAATGAGCAGTTCTTC	CASRRLAGGIVNEQFF
NA	TRBV7-2	NA	TRBJ1-1	TGTGCCAGCAGCTTAGGAAGGCAGGGTGATACTGAAGCTTTCTTT	CASSLGRQGDTEAFF
NA	TRBV9	NA	TRBJ1-4	TGTGCCAGCAGCACACAGGCAACTAATGAAAAACTGTTTTTT	CASSTQATNEKLFF
NA	TRBV5-6	TRBD1	TRBJ2-2	TGTGCCAGCAGCCCTCCAGGGACAGCGAACACCGGGGAGCTGTTTTTT	CASSPPGTANTGELFF
NA	TRBV2	NA	TRBJ1-1	TGTGCCAGCAGTGAGGGGAGGGCTGGTGCTGAAGCTTTCTTT	CASSEGRAGAEAFF
NA	TRBV5-1	NA	TRBJ2-1	TGCGCCAGCAGCTTGGCCGAGGTGCAGAACAATGAGCAGTTCTTC	CASSLAEVQNNEQFF
NA	TRBV18	TRBD2	TRBJ2-2	TGTGCCAGCTCACCACTAGCGGGAGATATCGGGGAGCTGTTTTTT	CASSPLAGDIGELFF
NA	TRBV5-1	NA	TRBJ1-1	TGCGCCAGCAGCTTAACATACATGAACACTGAAGCTTTCTTT	CASSLTYMNTEAFF
NA	TRBV27	NA	TRBJ1-1	TGTGCCAGCAGGTACAACAGGGAGAACACTGAAGCTTTCTTT	CASRYNRENTEAFF
NA	TRBV23-1	TRBD2	TRBJ2-1	TGCGCCAGCAGTCCGACTAGCGGGGGGCCTTCGCCCTACAATGAGCAGTTCTTC	CASSPTSGGPSPYNEQFF
NA	TRBV7-9	TRBD1	TRBJ1-4	TGTGCCAGCAGCGGCAGGGACAGTGAGAAACTGTTTTTT	CASSGRDSEKLFF
NA	TRBV18	NA	TRBJ2-3	TGTGCCAGCTCACCGACGTATGCAGATACGCAGTATTTT	CASSPTYADTQYF
NA	TRBV15	TRBD2	TRBJ2-1	TGTGCCACCGCACAGGACGGGGGGAACTACAATGAGCAGTTCTTC	CATAQDGGNYNEQFF
NA	TRBV2	NA	TRBJ1-6	TGTGCCAGCACCGAACGTAGCTCCTATAATTCACCCCTCCACTTT	CASTERSSYNSPLHF
NA	TRBV7-9	TRBD1	TRBJ2-7	TGTGCCAGCAGCCCAGCCAGGGGGCCCCCCTACGAGCAGTACTTC	CASSPARGPPYEQYF
NA	TRBV13	TRBD1	TRBJ1-2	TGTGCCAGCAGACGGACAGGGGTGGGCTACACCTTC	CASRRTGVGYTF
NA	TRBV4-1	TRBD2	TRBJ2-1	TGCGCCAGCAGCCTGAGCGGGGCGCCCTACAATGAGCAGTTCTTC	CASSLSGAPYNEQFF
NA	TRBV10-1	NA	TRBJ2-5	TGCGCCAGCAGTGGGGGAGCCCAAGAGACCCAGTACTTC	CASSGGAQETQYF
NA	TRBV29-1	NA	TRBJ2-1	TGCAGCGTTGAACGGGAGCTTCAGGGGGACAATGAGCAGTTCTTC	CSVERELQGDNEQFF
once	TRBV6-1	TRBD1	TRBJ1-2	TGTGCCAGCAGTGAAGCGCTTGGGGACAGGGGGCGATTGGGCTATGGCTACACCTTC	CASSEALGDRGRLGYGYTF
once	TRBV13	NA	TRBJ2-2	TGTGCCAGCAGCTTAGGCCTAACAGGAAACACCGGGGAGCTGTTTTTT	CASSLGLTGNTGELFF
NA	TRBV11-2	TRBD2	TRBJ2-7	TGTGCCAGCAGCATATCAAGCGGGGGGAATTACGAGCAGTACTTC	CASSISSGGNYEQYF
NA	TRBV5-5	NA	TRBJ2-5	TGTGCCAGCAGCTTCATATTCCAAGAGACCCAGTACTTC	CASSFIFQETQYF
NA	TRBV7-9	NA	TRBJ2-7	TGTGCCAGCAGCTTAGTAGAGCCCGAGCAGTACTTC	CASSLVEPEQYF
NA	TRBV7-2	TRBD2	TRBJ2-3	TGTGCCAGCAGCCCTAGCGGGATAAGCACAGATACGCAGTATTTT	CASSPSGISTDTQYF
NA	TRBV7-2	NA	TRBJ1-1	TGTGCCAGCAGTTCTAGAGTTAACACTGAAGCTTTCTTT	CASSSRVNTEAFF
NA	TRBV6-1	TRBD1	TRBJ2-2	TGTGCCAGCAGTGAAGGGACAGGGTTTAACACCGGGGAGCTGTTTTTT	CASSEGTGFNTGELFF
NA	TRBV28	NA	TRBJ2-3	TGTGCCAGCAGTTTACTCGGGTTGAGCGGGAGCACAGATACGCAGTATTTT	CASSLLGLSGSTDTQYF